This TCR beta chain was captured in a study of siplizumab effects on memory and regulatory T cells (dated by TCRdb to the late 2010s). Background for the entire study: The study looked at the effect of siplizumab, an anti-CD2 antibody, on alloreactive T-cell subsets in allogeneic mixed lymphocyte reactions made from human PBMCs. General findings and caveats noted by the study authors: In reactions with siplizumab, an average of about 62% of mappable alloreactive CD4+ clones were Treg-derived, compared with around 28% in control reactions. Sequences below about 10^-5 frequency were poorly captured, so only a minor fraction of alloreactive clones could be mapped to unstimulated subsets. The cumulative frequency of alloreactive sequences that could be traced back to unstimulated CD4+ memory T cells was significantly reduced by siplizumab. Unstimulated naive T cells appeared to be more diverse than memory T cells, and naive cells seemed to make a substantial contribution to the alloresponse. No functional confirmation was obtained for the suppressive function of proliferating Tregs from siplizumab cultures. Roughly 75-95% of proliferating CD4+ or CD8+ clones could not be assigned a naive or memory phenotype.

Receptor amplification or capture employed the immunoSEQ multiplex PCR assay. Each sample had 80,000 to 100,000 TCR templates assayed by the deep sequencing platform. Genomic DNA extracted from sorted T cells was the material used for TCRbeta CDR3 sequencing. Concerning the study's data processing: The R programming language was used for clonal analysis of the TCRbeta CDR3 data. Alloreactive CD4+ and CD8+ clones were defined by comparing unstimulated samples with post-reaction CFSE-low samples. Alloreactive CD4+ clones were assigned to regulatory or non-regulatory origin by matching sequences to sorted unstimulated Treg and non-Treg repertoires. Drawn from immuneACCESS, this table holds only the in-frame rearrangements with V and J called that TCRdb kept. Clones are partly lost; checked studies trace under half to an unresolved V gene and leave the rest unexplained. From that table come the V and J calls and clone size; the DNA was used to work out D and trimming. A total of some 97,000 clones appear in this sample, 85% to 95% of them only once. The top ten constitute roughly 0.61% of the sample.

A remark on this clone: The target of this receptor is not known. Per-base qualities were not stored, and no clone one base away is much larger.

TCRbeta CDR3 sequencing was performed on sorted unstimulated T cells and on proliferating T cells recovered from mixed lymphocyte reactions. Fresh whole blood from around 11 HLA-typed healthy donors was used to isolate PBMCs. To map where alloreactive clones came from, CD4+ regulatory T cells in the unstimulated state were FACS-sorted. Material: Tregs sorted from blood. The clonotype originates from a human donor in good health.

The CDR3 sequence is CASSLGIDYEQYF. At the DNA level, the sequence is TGTGCCAGCAGCTTGGGAATCGACTACGAGCAGTACTTC. The sequence joins TRBV7-9 to TRBJ2-7; no D gene call is confident. V gives up 3 bases and J gives up 3 bases, and the segment between their germline ends measures 9 bases. Reading the germline V gene (reference sequence) gives CDR1 SEHNR and CDR2 FQNEAQ. Reading from cysteine to phenylalanine, the CDR3 counts 13 amino acids. The sequence is cut down to CDR3 DNA, 39 bases in frame from base 1.